This T cell receptor beta chain was identified in a study of blood T cell repertoires in COVID-19. Study overall: Both acute and convalescent COVID-19 samples were obtained from the United States, Italy and Spain. T cells, B-cell-depleted T cells, or PBMCs supplied cDNA or gDNA.

The CDR3 length is 16 residues. The germline V gene has CDR1 LGHNA and CDR2 YSLEER. V lost 4 bases, J lost 6 bases, and 12 bases stayed unmatched. Authors' processing steps: From reference gene primer amplification, estimates of nucleated cell counts were derived. Generated by immunoSEQ multiplex PCR, the TCRdb table keeps only in-frame clones and is missing some. For V, J and clone size, that table is used; D and trimming come from the DNA. The sample comprises roughly 150,000 clones, 78% of which are singletons, and approximately 11% rests with the top ten. The gene calls are TRBV4-3 and TRBJ2-7; 10 bases fit TRBD2. Material for sequencing was peripheral blood. This receptor was identified in a man aged 55 to 70 who had recovered from COVID-19. Written as DNA, the CDR3 is TGCGCCAGCAGCCCCGGACTAGCGGACATAAACCTCGAGCAGTACTTC. Residues: CASSPGLADINLEQYF.